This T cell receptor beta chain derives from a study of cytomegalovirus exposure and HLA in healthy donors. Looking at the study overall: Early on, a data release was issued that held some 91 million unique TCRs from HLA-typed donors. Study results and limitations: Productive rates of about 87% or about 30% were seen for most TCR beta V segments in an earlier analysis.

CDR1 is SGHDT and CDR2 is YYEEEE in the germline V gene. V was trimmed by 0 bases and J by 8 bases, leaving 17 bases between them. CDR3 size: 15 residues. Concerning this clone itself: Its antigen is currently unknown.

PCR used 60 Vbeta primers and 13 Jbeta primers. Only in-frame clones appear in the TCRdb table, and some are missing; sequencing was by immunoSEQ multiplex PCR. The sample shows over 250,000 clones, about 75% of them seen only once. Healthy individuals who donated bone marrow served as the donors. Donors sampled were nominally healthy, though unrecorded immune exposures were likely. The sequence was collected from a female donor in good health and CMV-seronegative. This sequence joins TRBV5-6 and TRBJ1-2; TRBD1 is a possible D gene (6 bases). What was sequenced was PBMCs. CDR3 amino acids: CASSLGGTPWDGYTF. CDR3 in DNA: TGTGCCAGCAGCTTGGGAGGGACACCCTGGGACGGCTACACCTTC.